These 20 T cell receptor beta chains share one sample of origin, sequenced in a study of siplizumab effects on memory and regulatory T cells. A 37°C coculture lasting six to seven days was applied to the mixed lymphocyte reaction cells. The antigens of these receptors remain unknown. Profiled with immunoSEQ multiplex PCR; TCRdb holds only in-frame clones, not every one. The data show 9,500 to 13,000 clones, just over 45% seen once. The sample comprised CFSE-low (dividing) CD4+ T cells sorted from an allogeneic mixed lymphocyte reaction. The source is a human donor in good health; the cells came from an allogeneic mixed lymphocyte reaction.

By proportion, this clone is medium-sized. CDR3 sequence reads: CASSLGSSGRKYEQFF. In DNA, the CDR3 is TGTGCCAGCAGCCTAGGGTCTAGCGGGAGGAAATATGAGCAGTTCTTC. The J gene is TRBJ2-1, the V gene TRBV7-3; 11 bases are shared with TRBD2. The CDR3 has 16 amino acids. Germline V gives CDR1 SGHTA, CDR2 FQGTGA. Germline trimming cut 5 bases from V and 8 bases from J; bases unmatched to any gene: 11.

The chain recombines TRBV11-2 with TRBJ2-4, with D possibly TRBD1 on 6 matching bases. Germline CDR1 is SGHAT and CDR2 is FQNNGV. Trimming left V 5 bases short and J 0 bases short, with 14 bases between. The CDR3 runs 16 residues. CDR3 region: CASSVGASGAKNIQYF. The DNA for the CDR3 is TGTGCCAGCAGCGTGGGGGCCTCAGGAGCCAAAAACATTCAGTACTTC.

The chain joins TRBV4-2 to TRBJ1-6, with TRBD1 matching over 9 bases. V lost 0 bases to trimming and J lost 0 bases; unmatched junction nucleotides: 9. Germline loops: CDR1 LGHNA, CDR2 YNFKEQ. This CDR3 is built from 20 residues. Here the CDR3 DNA reads TGTGCCAGCAGCCAAGAGTGGGACAGGGCGGCCAGCTCCTATAATTCACCCCTCCACTTT. It encodes CASSQEWDRAASSYNSPLHF.

This rearrangement joins TRBV5-1 to TRBJ2-3; 10 nucleotides align to TRBD1. This CDR3 is 14 amino acids long. Germline V lookup: CDR1 SGHRS, CDR2 YFSETQ. Trimming at V came to 9 bases and at J to 4 bases, leaving 8 bases not matched to a gene. In DNA form, the CDR3 reads TGCGCCACCTCGGGACAGGGGAGGGCAGATACGCAGTATTTT. This sequence encodes CATSGQGRADTQYF.

The chain couples TRBV30 to TRBJ1-4; D is ambiguous. Germline V gives CDR1 GTSNPN, CDR2 SVGIG (reference sequence). The CDR3 loop spans 13 amino acids. The V and J ends lost 1 base and 7 bases respectively, with 10 bases between them. The chain's CDR3 is CAWSGGPSEKLFF. The CDR3 DNA is TGTGCCTGGAGTGGCGGACCATCTGAAAAACTGTTTTTT.

This clone was detected only a few times. As DNA, the CDR3 is TGTGCCAGCAGCCAAGTAGGTTCACAGCCCGAGCAGTACTTC. Amino acid sequence: CASSQVGSQPEQYF. The chain has TRBV4-2 and TRBJ2-7; unclear D gene. This CDR3 is 14 amino acids long. The germline V gene encodes CDR1 LGHNA and CDR2 YNFKEQ. The V and J ends lost 1 base and 6 bases respectively, with 13 bases between them.

By its share, this clone is medium-sized. The chain links TRBV27 to TRBJ2-3; D unresolved. Per germline, CDR1 MNHEY and CDR2 SMNVEV (reference sequence). The V gene lost 7 bases and the J gene lost 0 bases, with 8 bases spanning the gap. The length of the CDR3 is 13 residues. The CDR3: CASTHPSTDTQYF. The CDR3 bases are TGTGCCAGCACCCATCCTAGCACAGATACGCAGTATTTT.

This sequence joins TRBV7-3 and TRBJ2-1, with D possibly being TRBD1 (6 bases). The V gene's germline CDR1 is SGHTA and CDR2 FQGTGA. With 4 bases removed from V and 12 bases from J, the gap between germline ends came to 16 bases. This CDR3 spans 13 amino acids. In DNA, the CDR3 is TGTGCCAGCAGCTCTGACGCCGGGACATGGCAGTTCTTC. It is translated as CASSSDAGTWQFF.

Relative to its sample, this clone is medium-sized. V and J are TRBV15 and TRBJ2-7, with D tentatively TRBD1 (6 bases). Trimming took off 0 bases at V and 3 bases at J, with 18 bases between the two ends. This CDR3 region has 17 residues. Germline V gives CDR1 LNHNV, CDR2 YYDKDF (reference sequence). CDR3 nucleotides: TGTGCCACCAGCAGAGATCTTGGAATGGCCAGGGGCTACGAGCAGTACTTC. Its translation is CATSRDLGMARGYEQYF.

This clone has a single count. A single base separates this from a much larger clone, so it may be a read error. The sample has other DNA sequences that encode this CDR3 too. This chain links TRBV6-1 with TRBJ1-5; D is unresolved. CDR3 size: 14 residues. CDR1 is MNHNS and CDR2 is SASEGT in the germline V gene. The DNA of the CDR3 is TGTGCCAGCAGTGTAGACATTGGCAATCAGCCCCAGCACTTT. Residues: CASSVDIGNQPQHF.

This chain connects TRBV30 to TRBJ1-4; 7 bases align to TRBD1. The ends lost 2 bases at V and 8 bases at J; junction bases unmatched: 5. From germline, CDR1 is GTSNPN and CDR2 SVGIG (reference sequence). The CDR3 consists of 13 residues. This CDR3 is CAWSSQGGEKLFF. The CDR3 region has the DNA TGTGCCTGGAGTAGTCAGGGGGGAGAAAAACTGTTTTTT.

This clone showed up just a few times. The rearrangement links TRBV7-6 to TRBJ1-1; tentatively, D is TRBD1 (5 bases). Trimming pared 1 base from V and 4 bases from J, leaving 13 bases between. CDR3 length: 15 residues. The germline CDR1 and CDR2 sequences are SGHVS and FNYEAQ. The CDR3 bases are TGTGCCAGCAGCTTAGATGGGGGTTCGGGCACTGAAGCTTTCTTT. Its translation: CASSLDGGSGTEAFF.

This clone appeared a few times. The chain employs TRBV2 and TRBJ1-6; D uncertain. The CDR3 sequence is 11 residues long. V was shortened by 10 bases and J by 8 bases, with 9 bases between the two germline ends. Germline CDR1 reads SNHLY; CDR2 reads FYNNEI. The CDR3 here is CATARDSPLHF. The CDR3 nucleotides are TGTGCCACCGCACGGGATTCACCCCTCCACTTT.

The chain combines TRBV7-3 with TRBJ2-3, with D hard to call. Germline V gene data show CDR1 as SGHTA and CDR2 as FQGTGA. Trimming removed 4 bases at V and 4 bases at J, with 3 bases between. There are 11 residues in the CDR3. DNA of the CDR3: TGTGCCAGCAGCTCAGCAGATACGCAGTATTTT. It codes for CASSSADTQYF.

By share of the sample, this clone is medium-sized. The chain employs TRBV27 and TRBJ1-3; D call uncertain. CDR3 size: 15 residues. Trimming took 4 bases from V and 4 from J, leaving 14 bases between them. Looked up from germline, CDR1 is MNHEY and CDR2 is SMNVEV (reference sequence). The CDR3 here is CASSSYGHGGNTIYF. In nucleotides, the CDR3 is TGTGCCAGCAGTTCATACGGGCACGGAGGAAACACCATATATTTT.

This chain joins TRBV6-4 and TRBJ2-1; weak D call: TRBD2 (5 bases). V was cut by 8 bases and J by 12 bases, with 17 bases left in between. CDR3 length: 12 amino acids. Germline lookup yields CDR1 MRHNA and CDR2 SNTAGT. CDR3 sequence reads: CASEPAGYMQFF. The CDR3 coding sequence is TGTGCCAGCGAGCCTGCGGGTTACATGCAGTTCTTC.

J is TRBJ2-5 and V is TRBV28, with D maybe TRBD2 (5 bases). This CDR3 has 17 amino acids. The germline gives CDR1 MDHEN, CDR2 SYDVKM. Deletions cut 2 bases from V and 11 bases from J, with 27 bases between. The CDR3 spells CASSLIPGPTRVREQYF. In DNA form, the CDR3 reads TGTGCCAGCAGTTTAATTCCCGGGCCCACGAGGGTGAGGGAGCAGTACTTC.

The chain carries TRBV10-1 and TRBJ1-1, with 8 bases aligning to TRBD1. The trim removed 5 bases at V and 4 bases at J, leaving 9 bases unmatched. The V gene's germline CDR1 is WNHNN and CDR2 SYGVQD (reference sequence). The CDR3 runs 15 residues. CDR3 sequence (DNA): TGCGCCAGCAGTCTGGACAGGGCGGGAAGCACTGAAGCTTTCTTT. Translated: CASSLDRAGSTEAFF.

The gene calls are TRBV30 and TRBJ2-1; D unclear. CDR1 is GTSNPN and CDR2 is SVGIG in the germline V gene (reference sequence). V was pared by 2 bases and J by 14 bases, with 25 bases between. This CDR3 region has 15 residues. In nucleotides, the CDR3 is TGTGCCTGGAGTTTCAGCACTCGCCACTGGGGTAAGGAGTTCTTC. The encoded protein is CAWSFSTRHWGKEFF.

The chain combines TRBV11-2 with TRBJ2-3; 9 positions agree with TRBD2. With 3 bases clipped from V and 0 bases from J, the junction kept 13 bases outside the gene matches. The length of the CDR3 is 19 residues. From germline, CDR1 is SGHAT and CDR2 FQNNGV. CDR3 in DNA: TGTGCCAGCAGCTTCGGCGGACTAGCGTCCCCCCGAAGCACAGATACGCAGTATTTT. Translated, it gives CASSFGGLASPRSTDTQYF.